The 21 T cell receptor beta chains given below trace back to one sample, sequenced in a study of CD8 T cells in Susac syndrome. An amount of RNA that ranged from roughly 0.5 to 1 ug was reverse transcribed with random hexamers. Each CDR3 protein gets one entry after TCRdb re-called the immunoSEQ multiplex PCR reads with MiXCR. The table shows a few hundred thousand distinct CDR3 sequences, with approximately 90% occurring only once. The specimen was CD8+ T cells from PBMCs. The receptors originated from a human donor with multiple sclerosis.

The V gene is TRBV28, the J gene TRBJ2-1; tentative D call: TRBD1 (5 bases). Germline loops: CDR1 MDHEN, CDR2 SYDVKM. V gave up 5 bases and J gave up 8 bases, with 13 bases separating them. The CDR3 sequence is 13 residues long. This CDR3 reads CASSHRGRDEQFF. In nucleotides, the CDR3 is TGTGCCAGCAGTCATAGGGGCCGGGATGAGCAGTTCTTC.

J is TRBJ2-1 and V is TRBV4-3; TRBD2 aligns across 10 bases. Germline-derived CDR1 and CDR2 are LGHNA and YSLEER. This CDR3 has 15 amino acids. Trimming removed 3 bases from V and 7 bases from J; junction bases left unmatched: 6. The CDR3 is CASSHSLAGANEQFF. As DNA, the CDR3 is TGCGCCAGCAGCCATAGCCTAGCGGGGGCAAATGAGCAGTTCTTC.

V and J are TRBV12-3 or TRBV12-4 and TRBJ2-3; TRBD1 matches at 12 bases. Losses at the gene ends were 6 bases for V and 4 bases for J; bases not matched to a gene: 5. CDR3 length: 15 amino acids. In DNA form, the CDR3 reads TGTGCCAGCAGGGGGACAGGGGGCCAGTCAGATACGCAGTATTTT. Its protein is CASRGTGGQSDTQYF.

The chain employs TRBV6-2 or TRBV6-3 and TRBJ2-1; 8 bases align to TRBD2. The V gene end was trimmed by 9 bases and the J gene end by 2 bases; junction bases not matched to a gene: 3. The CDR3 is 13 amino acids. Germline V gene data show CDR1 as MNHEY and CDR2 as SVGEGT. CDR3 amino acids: CASTSGAYNEQFF. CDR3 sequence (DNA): TGTGCCAGTACTAGCGGAGCCTACAATGAGCAGTTCTTC.

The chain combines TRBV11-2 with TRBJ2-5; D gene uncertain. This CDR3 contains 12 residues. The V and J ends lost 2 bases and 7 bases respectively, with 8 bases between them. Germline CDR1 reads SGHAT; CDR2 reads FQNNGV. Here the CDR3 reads CASSLSRSTQYF. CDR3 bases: TGTGCCAGCAGCTTATCCCGGTCGACCCAGTACTTC. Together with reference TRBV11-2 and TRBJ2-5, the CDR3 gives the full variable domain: EAGVAQSPRYKIIEKRQSVAFWCNPISGHATLYWYQQILGQGPKLLIQFQNNGVVDDSQLPKDRFSAERLKGVDSTLKIQPAKLEDSAVYLCASSLSRSTQYFGPGTRLLVL.

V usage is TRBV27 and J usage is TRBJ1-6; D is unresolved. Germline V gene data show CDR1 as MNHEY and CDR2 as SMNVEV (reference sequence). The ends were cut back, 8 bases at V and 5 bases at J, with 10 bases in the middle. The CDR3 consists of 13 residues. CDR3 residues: CASRPSNNSPLHF. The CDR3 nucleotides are TGTGCCAGCCGCCCCTCGAATAATTCACCCCTCCACTTT.

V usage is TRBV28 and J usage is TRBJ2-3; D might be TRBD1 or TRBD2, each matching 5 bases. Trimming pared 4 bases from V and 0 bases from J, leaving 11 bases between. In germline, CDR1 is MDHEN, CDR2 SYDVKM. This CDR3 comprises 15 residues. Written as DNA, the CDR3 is TGTGCCAGCAGTTCTCCCCGGGACAGCACAGATACGCAGTATTTT. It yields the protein CASSSPRDSTDTQYF.

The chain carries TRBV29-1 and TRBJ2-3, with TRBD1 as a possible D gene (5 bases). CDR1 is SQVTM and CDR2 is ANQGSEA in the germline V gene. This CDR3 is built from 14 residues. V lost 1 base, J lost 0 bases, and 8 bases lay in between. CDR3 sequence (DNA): TGCAGCGTTGAAGGTCAGGGAAGCACAGATACGCAGTATTTT. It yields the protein CSVEGQGSTDTQYF.

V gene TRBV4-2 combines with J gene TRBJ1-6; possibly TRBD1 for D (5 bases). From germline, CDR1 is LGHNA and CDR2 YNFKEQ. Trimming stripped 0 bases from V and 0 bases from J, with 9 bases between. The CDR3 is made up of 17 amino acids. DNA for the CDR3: TGTGCCAGCAGCCAAGAAGGGGTCGGCTCCTATAATTCACCCCTCCACTTT. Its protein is CASSQEGVGSYNSPLHF.

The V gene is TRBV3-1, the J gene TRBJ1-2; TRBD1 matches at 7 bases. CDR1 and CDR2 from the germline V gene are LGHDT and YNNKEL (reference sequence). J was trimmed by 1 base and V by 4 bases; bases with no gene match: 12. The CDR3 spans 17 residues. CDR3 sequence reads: CASSPWDSPRINYGYTF. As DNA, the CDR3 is TGTGCCAGCAGCCCCTGGGACAGCCCCAGAATTAACTATGGCTACACCTTC.

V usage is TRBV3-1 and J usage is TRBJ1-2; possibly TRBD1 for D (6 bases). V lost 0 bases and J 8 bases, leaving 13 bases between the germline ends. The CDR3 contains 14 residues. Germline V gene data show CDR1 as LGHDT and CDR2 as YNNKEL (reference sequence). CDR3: CASSQDLGARGYTF. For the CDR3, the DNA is TGTGCCAGCAGCCAAGATTTGGGGGCGCGGGGCTACACCTTC.

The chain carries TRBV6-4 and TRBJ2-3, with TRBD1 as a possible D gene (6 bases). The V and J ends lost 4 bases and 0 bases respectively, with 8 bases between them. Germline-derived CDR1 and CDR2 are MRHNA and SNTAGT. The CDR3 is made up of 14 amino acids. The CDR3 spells CASSVTGSTDTQYF. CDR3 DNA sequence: TGTGCCAGCAGTGTCACAGGGAGCACAGATACGCAGTATTTT.

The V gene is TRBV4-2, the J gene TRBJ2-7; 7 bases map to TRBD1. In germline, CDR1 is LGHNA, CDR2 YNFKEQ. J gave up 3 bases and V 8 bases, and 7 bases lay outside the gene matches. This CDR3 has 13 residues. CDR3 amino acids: CASGNRGRYEQYF. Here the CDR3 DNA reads TGTGCCAGCGGGAACAGGGGCCGCTACGAGCAGTACTTC.

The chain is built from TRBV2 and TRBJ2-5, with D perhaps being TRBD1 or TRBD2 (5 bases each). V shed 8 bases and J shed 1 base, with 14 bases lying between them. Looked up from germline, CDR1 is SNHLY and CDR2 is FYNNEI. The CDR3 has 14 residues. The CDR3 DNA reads TGTGCCAGCGAACCGGGACGCCTCCAAGAGACCCAGTACTTC. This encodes CASEPGRLQETQYF.

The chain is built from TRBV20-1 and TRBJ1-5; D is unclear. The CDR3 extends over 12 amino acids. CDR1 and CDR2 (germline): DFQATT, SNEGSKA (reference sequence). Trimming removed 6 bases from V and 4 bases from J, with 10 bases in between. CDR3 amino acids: CSAEDGNQPQHF. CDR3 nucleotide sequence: TGCAGTGCGGAGGACGGGAATCAGCCCCAGCATTTT.

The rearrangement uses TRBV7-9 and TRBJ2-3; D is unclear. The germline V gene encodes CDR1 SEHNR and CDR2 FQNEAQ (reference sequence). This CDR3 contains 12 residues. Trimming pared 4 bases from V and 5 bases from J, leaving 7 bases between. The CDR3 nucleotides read TGTGCCAGCAGCTCTCCGCTAGATACGCAGTATTTT. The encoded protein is CASSSPLDTQYF.

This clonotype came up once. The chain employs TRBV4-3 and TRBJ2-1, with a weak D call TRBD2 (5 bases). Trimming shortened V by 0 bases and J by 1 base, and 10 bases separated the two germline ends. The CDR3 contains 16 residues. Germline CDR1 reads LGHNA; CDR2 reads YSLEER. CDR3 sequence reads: CASSQDQSGSYNEQFF. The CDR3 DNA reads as TGCGCCAGCAGCCAAGATCAAAGCGGATCCTACAATGAGCAGTTCTTC.

In DNA, the CDR3 is TGCGCCAGCAGCCAAGTTGCCACTACGCAGTATTTT. Translated: CASSQVATTQYF. The chain has TRBV4-3 and TRBJ2-3; D gene ambiguous. This CDR3 has 12 residues. CDR1 LGHNA and CDR2 YSLEER come from the germline V gene. Trimming left V 1 base short and J 8 bases short, with 7 bases between.

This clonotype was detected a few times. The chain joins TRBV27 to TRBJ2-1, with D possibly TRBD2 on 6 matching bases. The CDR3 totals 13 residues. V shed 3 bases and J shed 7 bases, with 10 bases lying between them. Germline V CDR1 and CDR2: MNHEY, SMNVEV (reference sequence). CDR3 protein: CASSFGGGNEQFF. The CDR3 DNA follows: TGTGCCAGCAGTTTCGGGGGTGGGAATGAGCAGTTCTTC.

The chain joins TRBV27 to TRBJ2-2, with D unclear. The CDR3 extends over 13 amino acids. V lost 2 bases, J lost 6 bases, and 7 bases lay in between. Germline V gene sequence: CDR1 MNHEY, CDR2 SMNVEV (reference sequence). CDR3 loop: CASSLLSAGELFF. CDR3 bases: TGTGCCAGCAGTTTACTGAGCGCCGGGGAGCTGTTTTTT.

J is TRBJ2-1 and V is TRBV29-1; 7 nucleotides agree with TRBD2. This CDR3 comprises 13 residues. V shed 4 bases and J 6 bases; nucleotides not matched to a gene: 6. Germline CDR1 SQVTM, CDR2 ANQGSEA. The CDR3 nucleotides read TGCAGCGTTGCCCCGACTAGCCTCAATGAGCAGTTCTTC. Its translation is CSVAPTSLNEQFF.